The rows below give T cell receptor beta chains drawn from one sample of a study of T-cell memory formation after mild COVID-19. MiXCR was run by TCRdb on the 5' RACE reads, yielding one entry per CDR3 protein. The sample lists fewer than 650,000 distinct CDR3 sequences, roughly 17% occurring once. Sequenced sample: PBMCs or a T cell subset sorted from them (not recorded which). These receptors were obtained from an adult woman who had mild COVID-19 (a few samples of this study predate the infection). Cell type and time point are not known. CDR3s include the opening cysteine and the closing phenylalanine or tryptophan. D genes are given only for firm matches. Only some rows state a clone size, as once, few, many or a class for expanded clones.

clone_size	v_call	j_call	d_call	cdr3_aa	cdr3_nt
few	TRBV25-1	TRBJ2-7	NA	CATGSASYEQYF	TGTGCGACCGGTTCAGCCTCCTACGAGCAGTACTTC
few	TRBV29-1	TRBJ2-5	TRBD2	CSVDAGGYQETQYF	TGCAGCGTTGATGCGGGGGGGTACCAAGAGACCCAGTACTTC
few	TRBV7-2	TRBJ2-7	NA	CASSFTSFLSDEQYF	TGTGCCAGCAGCTTTACTAGCTTTCTCTCGGACGAGCAGTACTTC
few	TRBV5-1	TRBJ2-3	NA	CASSLGALTDTQYF	TGCGCCAGCAGCCTGGGGGCGCTTACAGATACGCAGTATTTT
NA	TRBV6-5	TRBJ1-1	NA	CASSYDRAVRGTEAFF	TGTGCCAGCAGTTACGATAGGGCAGTCCGAGGCACTGAAGCTTTCTTT
NA	TRBV7-6	TRBJ2-3	TRBD1	CAIATGGGGDTQYF	TGTGCCATCGCCACAGGGGGAGGTGGGGATACGCAGTATTTT
few	TRBV25-1	TRBJ2-1	TRBD1	CASILGTGIHEQFF	TGTGCCAGCATCCTCGGGACAGGGATCCATGAGCAGTTCTTC
NA	TRBV4-3	TRBJ2-1	NA	CASSQDYHEQFF	TGCGCCAGCAGCCAAGATTATCATGAGCAGTTCTTC
few	TRBV24-1	TRBJ2-5	NA	CATSDPPRETQYF	TGTGCCACCAGTGATCCCCCTCGGGAGACCCAGTACTTC
NA	TRBV6-5	TRBJ2-1	TRBD1	CASSRDRATIEQFF	TGTGCCAGCAGCCGGGACAGGGCCACGATTGAGCAGTTCTTC
many	TRBV9	TRBJ1-2	NA	CASSVVGGPYGYTF	TGTGCCAGCAGCGTAGTCGGGGGCCCCTATGGCTACACCTTC
few	TRBV5-5	TRBJ2-7	TRBD1	CASSFPGQDHYEQYF	TGTGCCAGCAGCTTCCCGGGACAGGATCACTACGAGCAGTACTTC
NA	TRBV18	TRBJ2-7	TRBD1	CASSPQTGVSYEQYF	TGTGCCAGCTCACCACAAACAGGGGTCTCCTACGAGCAGTACTTC
few	TRBV28	TRBJ1-1	NA	CASSLLSRSAFF	TGTGCCAGCAGTTTACTGTCCCGATCGGCTTTCTTT
few	TRBV28	TRBJ2-7	NA	CASRSYLLGGNTGVVWEQYF	TGTGCCAGCAGATCATACCTCCTTGGGGGGAACACGGGCGTGGTGTGGGAGCAGTACTTC
NA	TRBV24-1	TRBJ2-2	TRBD1	CATSEPGTGRLNTGELFF	TGTGCCACCAGTGAACCCGGGACAGGGAGACTTAACACCGGGGAGCTGTTTTTT
NA	TRBV6-5	TRBJ2-5	TRBD2	CASSHTTSGGQETQYF	TGTGCCAGCAGCCATACGACTAGCGGGGGCCAAGAGACCCAGTACTTC
NA	TRBV4-1	TRBJ1-1	NA	CASSQGSILVVAEAFF	TGCGCCAGCAGCCAGGGCAGCATTTTAGTAGTTGCTGAAGCTTTCTTT
few	TRBV4-1	TRBJ2-3	TRBD2	CASSQGTSGLTDTQYF	TGCGCCAGCAGCCAGGGGACTAGCGGACTCACAGATACGCAGTATTTT
NA	TRBV24-1	TRBJ2-1	TRBD2	CATSDLGTSGRAWDEQFF	TGTGCCACCAGTGATTTGGGGACTAGCGGGAGGGCCTGGGATGAGCAGTTCTTC
few	TRBV6-2/TRBV6-3	TRBJ2-1	TRBD2	CASSPPSRTSGRANEQFF	TGTGCCAGCAGTCCCCCGTCCCGGACTAGCGGGAGGGCCAATGAGCAGTTCTTC
many	TRBV23-1	TRBJ1-5	NA	CASSQSGPASNQPQHF	TGCGCCAGCAGTCAATCGGGCCCTGCTAGCAATCAGCCCCAGCATTTT
few	TRBV6-5	TRBJ2-7	NA	CASRGVNSRVEQYF	TGTGCCAGCAGGGGGGTCAATAGCAGGGTCGAGCAGTACTTC
NA	TRBV19	TRBJ2-1	NA	CASSISHNEQFF	TGTGCCAGTAGTATCTCCCACAATGAGCAGTTCTTC
NA	TRBV9	TRBJ1-1	TRBD1	CASSAKPDRGPIGEAFF	TGTGCCAGCAGCGCCAAGCCTGACAGGGGTCCCATCGGTGAAGCTTTCTTT
NA	TRBV20-1	TRBJ1-1	NA	CSCGGALMNTEAFF	TGCAGTTGCGGCGGAGCCTTGATGAACACTGAAGCTTTCTTT
NA	TRBV24-1	TRBJ2-5	NA	CATSDLLHGETQYF	TGTGCCACCAGTGATTTGCTCCACGGAGAGACCCAGTACTTC
NA	TRBV18	TRBJ1-1	NA	CASSPPHTGLNTEAFF	TGTGCCAGCTCACCCCCCCACACAGGACTGAACACTGAAGCTTTCTTT
NA	TRBV18	TRBJ2-2	NA	CASSPPRLAGDTGELFF	TGTGCCAGCTCACCACCGCGGCTAGCAGGCGACACCGGGGAGCTGTTTTTT
NA	TRBV27	TRBJ2-3	NA	CASSSYTGSTDTQYF	TGTGCCAGCAGTTCATACACAGGGAGCACAGATACGCAGTATTTT
few	TRBV7-9	TRBJ2-7	TRBD2	CASSPGLAGPVYEQYF	TGTGCCAGCAGCCCAGGACTAGCGGGGCCCGTCTACGAGCAGTACTTC
NA	TRBV2	TRBJ1-2	NA	CASSGPGANDYGYTF	TGTGCCAGCAGTGGCCCCGGGGCGAACGACTATGGCTACACCTTC
NA	TRBV25-1	TRBJ2-7	NA	CASSDPGIRSYEQYF	TGTGCCAGCAGTGACCCCGGGATCCGTTCTTACGAGCAGTACTTC
few	TRBV27	TRBJ2-2	NA	CASSFLTNTGELFF	TGTGCCAGCAGTTTCCTAACGAACACCGGGGAGCTGTTTTTT
NA	TRBV1	TRBJ2-7	NA	CTSSRRGAREQYF	TGCACCAGCAGCCGAAGGGGGGCCCGCGAGCAGTACTTC
once	TRBV5-1	TRBJ1-2	NA	CASSLDMSYYGYTF	TGCGCCAGCAGCTTGGACATGAGCTACTATGGCTACACCTTC
few	TRBV4-1	TRBJ2-3	NA	CASSQWAAHSKVPDTQYF	TGCGCCAGCAGCCAATGGGCCGCGCACTCCAAGGTTCCAGATACGCAGTATTTT
NA	TRBV5-1	TRBJ2-1	NA	CASSQQDSDANEQFF	TGCGCCAGCAGTCAGCAGGACTCGGATGCCAATGAGCAGTTCTTC
few	TRBV19	TRBJ2-7	NA	CASSRRGSDEQYF	TGTGCCAGTAGTAGGAGGGGCAGCGACGAGCAGTACTTC
few	TRBV7-2	TRBJ2-7	TRBD2	CASSLVLTSGFSYEQYF	TGTGCCAGCAGCTTAGTTTTAACTAGCGGGTTCTCCTACGAGCAGTACTTC
NA	TRBV6-2/TRBV6-3	TRBJ2-7	TRBD2	CASTQRLAFSYEQYF	TGTGCCAGCACGCAACGACTAGCGTTCTCCTACGAGCAGTACTTC
NA	TRBV6-1	TRBJ1-5	NA	CASSERPFGNQPQHF	TGTGCCAGCAGTGAACGTCCATTTGGCAATCAGCCCCAGCATTTT
NA	TRBV15	TRBJ2-7	NA	CATSPSGSGSYEQYF	TGTGCCACCAGCCCGTCGGGGAGCGGGTCCTACGAGCAGTACTTC
few	TRBV20-1	TRBJ2-3	TRBD2	CSATSAGGGTDTQYF	TGCAGTGCTACGAGCGCGGGAGGTGGCACAGATACGCAGTATTTT
NA	TRBV14	TRBJ1-4	NA	CASSQDSAGYEKLFF	TGTGCCAGCAGCCAAGATTCGGCAGGGTATGAAAAACTGTTTTTT
many	TRBV4-2	TRBJ2-7	NA	CASSRGLFHEQYF	TGTGCCAGCAGCCGCGGACTATTTCACGAGCAGTACTTC
few	TRBV9	TRBJ1-1	TRBD1	CASSAQGASEAFF	TGTGCCAGCAGCGCCCAGGGGGCTTCTGAAGCTTTCTTT
NA	TRBV23-1	TRBJ2-1	NA	CASSQYALNRNEQFF	TGCGCCAGCAGTCAATACGCCTTAAACAGGAATGAGCAGTTCTTC
few	TRBV2	TRBJ1-2	NA	CASSGGPGNANYGYTF	TGTGCCAGCAGTGGGGGACCAGGGAACGCTAACTATGGCTACACCTTC
NA	TRBV2	TRBJ2-1	NA	CASSDIRTAYNEQFF	TGTGCCAGCAGTGACATCAGGACAGCATACAATGAGCAGTTCTTC
NA	TRBV6-5	TRBJ1-1	TRBD1	CASRLGTGASTEAFF	TGTGCCAGCAGGCTGGGGACAGGGGCGAGCACTGAAGCTTTCTTT
NA	TRBV29-1	TRBJ2-7	NA	CSVKLIYEQYF	TGCAGCGTCAAGCTAATCTACGAGCAGTACTTC
NA	TRBV6-5	TRBJ2-7	NA	CASSYSPGTEQYF	TGTGCCAGCAGTTACTCACCGGGGACCGAGCAGTACTTC
NA	TRBV14	TRBJ1-1	TRBD1	CASSPSTGSATEAFF	TGTGCCAGCAGCCCCTCGACAGGGTCTGCCACTGAAGCTTTCTTT
NA	TRBV4-1	TRBJ2-5	TRBD1	CASSIGQGVAQETQYF	TGCGCCAGCAGCATAGGACAGGGTGTCGCCCAAGAGACCCAGTACTTC
NA	TRBV4-2	TRBJ2-7	NA	CASSQEGLLTVGHYEQYF	TGTGCCAGCAGCCAAGAGGGTTTGTTGACAGTTGGCCACTACGAGCAGTACTTC
few	TRBV3-1	TRBJ1-2	NA	CASSQDRAVYTF	TGTGCCAGCAGCCAAGATCGGGCAGTCTACACCTTC
NA	TRBV12-3/TRBV12-4	TRBJ2-6	NA	CASSPGAGRAGANVLTF	TGTGCCAGCAGCCCTGGGGCGGGGCGAGCTGGGGCCAACGTCCTGACTTTC
NA	TRBV7-3	TRBJ2-1	TRBD2	CASSVTSGTSFGEQFF	TGTGCCAGCAGCGTGACTAGCGGGACTTCATTCGGTGAGCAGTTCTTC
NA	TRBV20-1	TRBJ1-6	TRBD1	CSAPGQGNSPLHF	TGCAGTGCACCGGGACAGGGTAATTCACCCCTCCACTTT